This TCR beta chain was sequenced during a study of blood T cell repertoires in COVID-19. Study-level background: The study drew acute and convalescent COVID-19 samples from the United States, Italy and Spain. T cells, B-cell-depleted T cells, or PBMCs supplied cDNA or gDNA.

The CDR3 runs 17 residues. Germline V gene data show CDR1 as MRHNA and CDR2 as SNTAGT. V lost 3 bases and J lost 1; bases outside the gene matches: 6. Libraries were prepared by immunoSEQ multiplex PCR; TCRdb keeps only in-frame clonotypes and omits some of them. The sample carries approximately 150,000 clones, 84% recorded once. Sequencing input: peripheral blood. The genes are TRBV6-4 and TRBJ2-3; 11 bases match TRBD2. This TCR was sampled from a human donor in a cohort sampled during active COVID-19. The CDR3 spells CASSDRMGLAGTDTQYF. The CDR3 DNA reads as TGTGCCAGCAGTGATAGGATGGGACTAGCGGGCACAGATACGCAGTATTTT.